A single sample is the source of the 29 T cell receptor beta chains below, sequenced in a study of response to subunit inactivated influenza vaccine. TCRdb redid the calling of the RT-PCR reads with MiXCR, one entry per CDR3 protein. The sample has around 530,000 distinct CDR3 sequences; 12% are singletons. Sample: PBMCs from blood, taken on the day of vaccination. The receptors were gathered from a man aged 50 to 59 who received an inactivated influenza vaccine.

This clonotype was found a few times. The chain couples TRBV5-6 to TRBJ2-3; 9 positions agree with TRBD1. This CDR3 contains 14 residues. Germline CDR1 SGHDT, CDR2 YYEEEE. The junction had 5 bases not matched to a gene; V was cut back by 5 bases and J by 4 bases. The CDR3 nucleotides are TGTGCCAGCAGGGGACAGGGTGGTCCAGATACGCAGTATTTT. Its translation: CASRGQGGPDTQYF.

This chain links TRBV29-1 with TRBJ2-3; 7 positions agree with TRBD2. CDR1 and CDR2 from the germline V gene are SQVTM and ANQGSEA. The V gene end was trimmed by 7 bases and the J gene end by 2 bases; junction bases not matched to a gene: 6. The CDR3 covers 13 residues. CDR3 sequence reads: CSAPGGFTDTQYF. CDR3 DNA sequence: TGCAGCGCTCCGGGGGGATTCACAGATACGCAGTATTTT.

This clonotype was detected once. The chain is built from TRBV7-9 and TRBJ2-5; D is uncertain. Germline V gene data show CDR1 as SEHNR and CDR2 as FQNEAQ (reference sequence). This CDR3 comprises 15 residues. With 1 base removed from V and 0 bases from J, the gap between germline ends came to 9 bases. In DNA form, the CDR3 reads TGTGCCAGCAGCTTAGATGGTTCGTACCAAGAGACCCAGTACTTC. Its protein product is CASSLDGSYQETQYF.

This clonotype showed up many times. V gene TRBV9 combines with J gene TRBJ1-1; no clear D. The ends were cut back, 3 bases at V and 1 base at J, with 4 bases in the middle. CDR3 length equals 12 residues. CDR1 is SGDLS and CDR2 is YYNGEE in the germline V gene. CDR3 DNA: TGTGCCAGCAGCGACTGGAACACTGAAGCTTTCTTT. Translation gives CASSDWNTEAFF.

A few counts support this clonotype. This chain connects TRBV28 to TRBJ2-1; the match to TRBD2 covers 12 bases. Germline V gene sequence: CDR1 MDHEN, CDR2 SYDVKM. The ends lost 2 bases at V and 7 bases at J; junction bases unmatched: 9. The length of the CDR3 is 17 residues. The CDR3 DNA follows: TGTGCCAGCAGTTTAGGACTAGCGGGGATCCTAGGGAATGAGCAGTTCTTC. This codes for CASSLGLAGILGNEQFF.

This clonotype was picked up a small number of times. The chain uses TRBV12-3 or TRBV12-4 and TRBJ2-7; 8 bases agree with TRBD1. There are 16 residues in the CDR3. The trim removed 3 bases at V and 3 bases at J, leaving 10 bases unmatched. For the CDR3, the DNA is TGTGCCAGCAGTTTTATGGGGACAGGCGGTGGCTACGAGCAGTACTTC. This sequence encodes CASSFMGTGGGYEQYF.

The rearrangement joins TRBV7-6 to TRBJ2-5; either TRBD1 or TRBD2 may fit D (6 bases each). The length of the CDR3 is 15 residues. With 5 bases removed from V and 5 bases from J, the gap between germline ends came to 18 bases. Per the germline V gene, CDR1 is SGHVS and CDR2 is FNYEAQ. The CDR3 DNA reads TGTGCCAGCAGCCCTATGACAGGCGGAGGGGAGACCCAGTACTTC. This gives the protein CASSPMTGGGETQYF. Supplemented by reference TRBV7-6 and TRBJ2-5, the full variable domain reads GAGVSQSPRYKVTKRGQDVALRCDPISGHVSLYWYRQALGQGPEFLTYFNYEAQQDKSGLPNDRFSAERPEGSISTLTIQRTEQRDSAMYRCASSPMTGGGETQYFGPGTRLLVL.

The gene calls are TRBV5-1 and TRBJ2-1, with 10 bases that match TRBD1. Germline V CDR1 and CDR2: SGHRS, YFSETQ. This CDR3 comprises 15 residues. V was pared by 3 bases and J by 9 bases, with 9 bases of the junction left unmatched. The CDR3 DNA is TGCGCCAGCAGCTCGGGACAGGGGTTTTTGGTTGAGCAGTTCTTC. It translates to CASSSGQGFLVEQFF.

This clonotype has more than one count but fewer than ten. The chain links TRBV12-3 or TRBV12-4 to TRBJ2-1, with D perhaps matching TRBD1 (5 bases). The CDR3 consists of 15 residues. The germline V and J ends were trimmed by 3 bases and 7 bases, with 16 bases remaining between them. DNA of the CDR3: TGTGCCAGCAGTTTGGCCTCAGGGTTGTCGAATGAGCAGTTCTTC. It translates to CASSLASGLSNEQFF.

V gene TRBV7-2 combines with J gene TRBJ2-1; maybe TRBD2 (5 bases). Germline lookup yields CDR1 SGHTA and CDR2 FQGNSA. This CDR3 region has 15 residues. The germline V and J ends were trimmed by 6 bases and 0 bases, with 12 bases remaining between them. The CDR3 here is CASSEGYSSYNEQFF. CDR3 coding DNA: TGTGCCAGCAGTGAGGGTTATTCCTCCTACAATGAGCAGTTCTTC.

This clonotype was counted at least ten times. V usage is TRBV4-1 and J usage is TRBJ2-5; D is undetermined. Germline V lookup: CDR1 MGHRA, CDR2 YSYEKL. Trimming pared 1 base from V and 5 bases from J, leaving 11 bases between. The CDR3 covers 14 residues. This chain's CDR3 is CASSQAGVGETQYF. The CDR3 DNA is TGCGCCAGCAGCCAAGCAGGAGTCGGGGAGACCCAGTACTTC.

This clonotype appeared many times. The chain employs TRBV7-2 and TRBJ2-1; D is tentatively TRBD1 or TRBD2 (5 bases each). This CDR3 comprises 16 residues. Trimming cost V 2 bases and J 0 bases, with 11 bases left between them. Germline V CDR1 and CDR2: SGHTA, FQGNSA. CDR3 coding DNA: TGTGCCAGCAGCTTACTGGGGGTTGGCTCCTACAATGAGCAGTTCTTC. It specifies CASSLLGVGSYNEQFF.

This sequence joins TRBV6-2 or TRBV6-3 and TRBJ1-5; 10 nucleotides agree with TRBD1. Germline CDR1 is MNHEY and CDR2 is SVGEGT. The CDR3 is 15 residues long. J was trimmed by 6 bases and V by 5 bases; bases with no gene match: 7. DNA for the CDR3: TGTGCCAGCAGTCACCGGACAGGGGGAGTTCAGCCCCAGCATTTT. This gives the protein CASSHRTGGVQPQHF.

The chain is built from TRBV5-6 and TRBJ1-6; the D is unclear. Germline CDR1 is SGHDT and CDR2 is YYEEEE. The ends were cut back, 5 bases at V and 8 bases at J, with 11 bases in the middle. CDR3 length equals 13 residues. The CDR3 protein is CASRRVNDSPLHF. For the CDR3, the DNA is TGTGCCAGCAGACGGGTAAACGATTCACCCCTCCACTTT.

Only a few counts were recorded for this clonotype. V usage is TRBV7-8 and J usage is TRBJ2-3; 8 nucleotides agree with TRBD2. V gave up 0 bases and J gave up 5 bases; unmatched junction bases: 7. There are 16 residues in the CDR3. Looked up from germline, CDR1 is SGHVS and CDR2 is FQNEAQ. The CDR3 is CASSLADGGAVDTQYF. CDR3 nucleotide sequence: TGTGCCAGCAGCTTAGCGGACGGGGGGGCCGTAGATACGCAGTATTTT.

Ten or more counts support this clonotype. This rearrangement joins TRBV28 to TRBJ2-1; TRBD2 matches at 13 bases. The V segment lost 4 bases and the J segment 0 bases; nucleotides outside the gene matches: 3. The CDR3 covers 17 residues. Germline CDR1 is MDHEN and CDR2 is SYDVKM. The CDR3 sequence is CASSSRTSGGSYNEQFF. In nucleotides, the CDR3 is TGTGCCAGCAGTTCTCGGACTAGCGGGGGCTCCTACAATGAGCAGTTCTTC.

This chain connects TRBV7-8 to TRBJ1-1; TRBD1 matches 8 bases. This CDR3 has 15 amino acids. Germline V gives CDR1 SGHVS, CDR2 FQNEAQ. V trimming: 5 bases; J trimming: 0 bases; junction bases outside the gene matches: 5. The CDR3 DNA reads TGTGCCAGCAGCGAAGACAGGGGAATGAACACTGAAGCTTTCTTT. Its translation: CASSEDRGMNTEAFF.

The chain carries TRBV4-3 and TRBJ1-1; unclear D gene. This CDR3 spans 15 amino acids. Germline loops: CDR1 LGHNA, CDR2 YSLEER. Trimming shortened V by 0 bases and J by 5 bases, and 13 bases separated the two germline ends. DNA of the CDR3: TGCGCCAGCAGCCAAGATGGACCCACGGGGACTGAAGCTTTCTTT. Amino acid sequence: CASSQDGPTGTEAFF.

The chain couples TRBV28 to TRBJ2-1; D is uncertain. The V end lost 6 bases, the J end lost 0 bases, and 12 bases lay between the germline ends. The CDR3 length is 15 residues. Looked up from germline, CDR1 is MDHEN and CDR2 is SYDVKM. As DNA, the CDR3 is TGTGCCAGCAGGCTCTACAAAAACTCCTACAATGAGCAGTTCTTC. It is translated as CASRLYKNSYNEQFF.

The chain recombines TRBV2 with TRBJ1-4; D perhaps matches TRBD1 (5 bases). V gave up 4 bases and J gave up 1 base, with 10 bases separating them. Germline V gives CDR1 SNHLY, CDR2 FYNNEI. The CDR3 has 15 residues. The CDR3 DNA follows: TGTGCCAGCAGTGTCGGCGGGGGAACTAATGAAAAACTGTTTTTT. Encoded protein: CASSVGGGTNEKLFF. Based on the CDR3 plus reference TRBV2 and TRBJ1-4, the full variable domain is EPEVTQTPSHQVTQMGQEVILRCVPISNHLYFYWYRQILGQKVEFLVSFYNNEISEKSEIFDDQFSVERPDGSNFTLKIRSTKLEDSAMYFCASSVGGGTNEKLFFGSGTQLSVL.

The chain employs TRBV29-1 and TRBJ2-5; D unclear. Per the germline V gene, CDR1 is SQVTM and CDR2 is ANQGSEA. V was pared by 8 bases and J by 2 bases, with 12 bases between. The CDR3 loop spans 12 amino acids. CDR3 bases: TGCAGCATCAGCCCCGGACAAGAGACCCAGTACTTC. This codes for CSISPGQETQYF.

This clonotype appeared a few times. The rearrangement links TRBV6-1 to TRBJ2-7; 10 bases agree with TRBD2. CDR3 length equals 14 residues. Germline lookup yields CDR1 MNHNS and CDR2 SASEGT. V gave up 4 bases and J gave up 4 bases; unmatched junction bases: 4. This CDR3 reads CASSVLAGVYEQYF. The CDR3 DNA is TGTGCCAGCAGTGTTCTAGCGGGGGTATACGAGCAGTACTTC.

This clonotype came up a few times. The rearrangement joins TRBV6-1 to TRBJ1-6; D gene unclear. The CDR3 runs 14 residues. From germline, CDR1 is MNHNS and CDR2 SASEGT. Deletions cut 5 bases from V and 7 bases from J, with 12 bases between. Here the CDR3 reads CASSPPGQNSPLHF. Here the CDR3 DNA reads TGTGCCAGCAGTCCACCTGGTCAGAATTCACCCCTCCACTTT.

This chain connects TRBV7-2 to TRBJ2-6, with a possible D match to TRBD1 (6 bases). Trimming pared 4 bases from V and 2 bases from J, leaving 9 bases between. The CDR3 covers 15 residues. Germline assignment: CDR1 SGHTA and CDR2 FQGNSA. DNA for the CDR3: TGTGCCAGCAGCTCGTACAGGGCTGGGGCCAACGTCCTGACTTTC. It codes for CASSSYRAGANVLTF.

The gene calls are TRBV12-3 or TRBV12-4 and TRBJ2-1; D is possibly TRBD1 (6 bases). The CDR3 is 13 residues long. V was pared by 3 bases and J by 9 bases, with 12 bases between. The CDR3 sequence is CASSLETRGEQFF. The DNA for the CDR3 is TGTGCCAGCAGTTTGGAGACCAGGGGTGAGCAGTTCTTC.

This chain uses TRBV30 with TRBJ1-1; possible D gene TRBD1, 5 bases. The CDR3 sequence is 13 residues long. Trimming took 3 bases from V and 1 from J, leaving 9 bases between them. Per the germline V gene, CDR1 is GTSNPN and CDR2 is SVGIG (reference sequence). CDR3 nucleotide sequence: TGTGCCTGGAGGAGGCAGGGGAACACTGAAGCTTTCTTT. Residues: CAWRRQGNTEAFF.

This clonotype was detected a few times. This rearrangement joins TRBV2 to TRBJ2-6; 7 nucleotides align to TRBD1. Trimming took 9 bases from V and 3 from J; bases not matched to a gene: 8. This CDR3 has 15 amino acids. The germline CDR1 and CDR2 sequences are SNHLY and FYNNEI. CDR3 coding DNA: TGTGCCAGAGACGGTAGGGGGCTTGGGGCCAACGTCCTGACTTTC. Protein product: CARDGRGLGANVLTF.

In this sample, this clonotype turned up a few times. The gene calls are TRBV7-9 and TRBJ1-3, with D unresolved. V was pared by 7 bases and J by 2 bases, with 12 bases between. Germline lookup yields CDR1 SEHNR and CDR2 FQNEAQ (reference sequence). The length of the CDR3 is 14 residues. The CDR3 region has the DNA TGTGCCAGCACCGAGAAATGGGCTGGAAACACCATATATTTT. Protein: CASTEKWAGNTIYF.

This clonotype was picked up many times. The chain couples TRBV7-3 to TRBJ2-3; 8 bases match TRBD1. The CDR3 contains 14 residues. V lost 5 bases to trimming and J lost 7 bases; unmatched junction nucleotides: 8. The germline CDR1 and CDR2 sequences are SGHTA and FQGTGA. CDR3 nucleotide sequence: TGTGCCAGCAGCCGGGACAGGAACCCTAATACGCAGTATTTT. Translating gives CASSRDRNPNTQYF.